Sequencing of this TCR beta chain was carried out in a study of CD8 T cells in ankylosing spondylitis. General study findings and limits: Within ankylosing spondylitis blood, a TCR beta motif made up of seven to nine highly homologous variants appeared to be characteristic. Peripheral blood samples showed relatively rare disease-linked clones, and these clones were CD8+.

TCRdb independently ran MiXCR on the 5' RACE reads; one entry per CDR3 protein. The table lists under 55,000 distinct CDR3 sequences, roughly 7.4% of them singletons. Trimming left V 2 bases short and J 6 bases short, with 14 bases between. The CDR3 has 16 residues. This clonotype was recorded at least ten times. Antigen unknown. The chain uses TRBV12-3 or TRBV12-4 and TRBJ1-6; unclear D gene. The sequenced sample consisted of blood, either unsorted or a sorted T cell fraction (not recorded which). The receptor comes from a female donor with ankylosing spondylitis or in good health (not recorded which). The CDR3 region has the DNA TGTGCCAGCAGTTTAAGTGGGTCCGGTGGTAATTCACCCCTCCACTTT. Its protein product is CASSLSGSGGNSPLHF.